This is a list of T cell receptor beta chains from one sample in a study of molecular identifiers for immune sequencing clone quantification. MiXCR was run by TCRdb on the PCR reads, yielding one entry per CDR3 protein. The sample contains approximately 680,000 distinct CDR3 sequences, less than 30% of which appear only once. Sample: naive CD8+ T cells from blood, with Jurkat cell RNA spiked in. The origin of the receptors is a human donor in good health. Some libraries in this study had Jurkat cell RNA spiked in. The CDR3 runs from the conserved cysteine through the conserved F or W. A D gene is named only where the DNA matches it firmly. Where a row states a size, it is once, few, many or the class of an expanded clone; other rows omit it.

abundance: NA; j_gene: TRBJ2-7; d_gene: NA; len: 13; v_gene: TRBV10-3; CDR3nt: TGTGCCATCAAACCAGGGGTTTCCTACGAGCAGTACTTC; CDR3aa: CAIKPGVSYEQYF
abundance: many; j_gene: TRBJ2-7; d_gene: NA; len: 14; v_gene: TRBV7-9; CDR3nt: TGTGCCAGCACCCTCACCTACTTGGAGGGGGAGCAGTACTTC; CDR3aa: CASTLTYLEGEQYF
abundance: few; j_gene: TRBJ2-3; d_gene: NA; len: 15; v_gene: TRBV27; CDR3nt: TGTGCCAGCAGTAACAGGGGGGGCAACACAGATACGCAGTATTTT; CDR3aa: CASSNRGGNTDTQYF
abundance: NA; j_gene: TRBJ1-6; d_gene: TRBD1; len: 14; v_gene: TRBV30; CDR3nt: TGTGCCTGGAGACTTACAGGGGGCGCATCACCCCTCCACTTT; CDR3aa: CAWRLTGGASPLHF
abundance: many; j_gene: TRBJ2-7; d_gene: NA; len: 11; v_gene: TRBV7-9; CDR3nt: TGTGCCAGCAGCCCCGACCTGGAGCAGTACTTC; CDR3aa: CASSPDLEQYF
abundance: many; j_gene: TRBJ1-1; d_gene: NA; len: 15; v_gene: TRBV4-3; CDR3nt: TGCGCCAGCAGCCAAGATCGGATACCCAACACTGAAGCTTTCTTT; CDR3aa: CASSQDRIPNTEAFF
abundance: many; j_gene: TRBJ1-1; d_gene: NA; len: 17; v_gene: TRBV4-3; CDR3nt: TGCGCCAGCAGCCAAGGTTTGAATGGACGTACGTCCACTGAAGCTTTCTTT; CDR3aa: CASSQGLNGRTSTEAFF
abundance: many; j_gene: TRBJ2-5; d_gene: NA; len: 13; v_gene: TRBV20-1; CDR3nt: TGCAGTGCTAGAGTTCTGTACCAAGAGACCCAGTACTTC; CDR3aa: CSARVLYQETQYF
abundance: NA; j_gene: TRBJ1-1; d_gene: NA; len: 15; v_gene: TRBV27; CDR3nt: TGTGCCAGCAGGGGGCAAGGGGCAGCGAACACTGAAGCTTTCTTT; CDR3aa: CASRGQGAANTEAFF
abundance: few; j_gene: TRBJ2-7; d_gene: NA; len: 12; v_gene: TRBV12-3/TRBV12-4; CDR3nt: TGTGCCAGCAGTACTACAGGGACCGAGCAGTACTTC; CDR3aa: CASSTTGTEQYF
abundance: few; j_gene: TRBJ2-7; d_gene: NA; len: 13; v_gene: TRBV4-3; CDR3nt: TGCGCCAGCAGCCAGGACGGGGGCGGGGAGCAGTACTTC; CDR3aa: CASSQDGGGEQYF
abundance: many; j_gene: TRBJ2-3; d_gene: TRBD2; len: 16; v_gene: TRBV5-4; CDR3nt: TGTGCCAGCAGCTCAGCTAGCGGGGGTACCACAGATACGCAGTATTTT; CDR3aa: CASSSASGGTTDTQYF
abundance: NA; j_gene: TRBJ2-1; d_gene: NA; len: 11; v_gene: TRBV6-5; CDR3nt: TGTGCCAGTCAAATCTACAATGAGCAGTTCTTC; CDR3aa: CASQIYNEQFF
abundance: NA; j_gene: TRBJ2-7; d_gene: TRBD2; len: 17; v_gene: TRBV5-6; CDR3nt: TGTGCCAGCAGCTTTCTCCTAGCGGGTCCGAGCTCCTACGAGCAGTACTTC; CDR3aa: CASSFLLAGPSSYEQYF
abundance: many; j_gene: TRBJ2-2; d_gene: NA; len: 12; v_gene: TRBV7-9; CDR3nt: TGTGCCAGCAGCTACCTGGCCGGGGAGCTGTTTTTT; CDR3aa: CASSYLAGELFF
abundance: NA; j_gene: TRBJ2-3; d_gene: TRBD2; len: 14; v_gene: TRBV7-2; CDR3nt: TGTGCCAGCAGCTTAACTAGCGGCACAGATACGCGGTATTTT; CDR3aa: CASSLTSGTDTRYF
abundance: many; j_gene: TRBJ2-2; d_gene: NA; len: 13; v_gene: TRBV29-1; CDR3nt: TGCAGCGTTGAAAGTGACTTTCCCGGGGAGCTGTTTTTT; CDR3aa: CSVESDFPGELFF
abundance: NA; j_gene: TRBJ2-7; d_gene: NA; len: 17; v_gene: TRBV5-8; CDR3nt: TGTGCCAGCAGCTTGATAGCCAACTCGGTTAGTCCCTACGAGCAGTACTTC; CDR3aa: CASSLIANSVSPYEQYF
abundance: few; j_gene: TRBJ2-1; d_gene: TRBD1; len: 15; v_gene: TRBV13; CDR3nt: TGTGCCAGCAGCTCGAGGACAGGGGGCTACAATGAGCAGTTCTTC; CDR3aa: CASSSRTGGYNEQFF
abundance: many; j_gene: TRBJ2-3; d_gene: NA; len: 13; v_gene: TRBV7-6; CDR3nt: TGCGCCAGCAGCGGCACGAATACAGATACGCAGTATTTT; CDR3aa: CASSGTNTDTQYF
abundance: NA; j_gene: TRBJ1-1; d_gene: NA; len: 16; v_gene: TRBV18; CDR3nt: TGTGCCAGCTCACCAGAAGTCGATCGACCGAACACTGAAGCTTTCTTT; CDR3aa: CASSPEVDRPNTEAFF
abundance: few; j_gene: TRBJ1-3; d_gene: NA; len: 15; v_gene: TRBV3-2; CDR3nt: TGTGCCAGCAACCAGCGTAGGGACAGGGGAAACACCATATATTTT; CDR3aa: CASNQRRDRGNTIYF
abundance: many; j_gene: TRBJ2-5; d_gene: TRBD2; len: 16; v_gene: TRBV11-2; CDR3nt: TGTGCCAGCAGCATCGACGGGACTAGCGGGGGTGAGACCCAGTACTTC; CDR3aa: CASSIDGTSGGETQYF
abundance: few; j_gene: TRBJ2-5; d_gene: TRBD1; len: 16; v_gene: TRBV7-9; CDR3nt: TGTGCCAGCAGCTTCGACCGGACAGGGGGCGAAGAGACCCAGTACTTC; CDR3aa: CASSFDRTGGEETQYF
abundance: NA; j_gene: TRBJ2-7; d_gene: NA; len: 16; v_gene: TRBV9; CDR3nt: TGTGCCAGCAGCGTCGGCTTTTCGGGGGCTTCCTACGAGCAGTACTTC; CDR3aa: CASSVGFSGASYEQYF
abundance: many; j_gene: TRBJ2-5; d_gene: TRBD2; len: 14; v_gene: TRBV9; CDR3nt: TGTGCCAGCACCCGAACTAGCGGCCAAGAGACCCAGTACTTC; CDR3aa: CASTRTSGQETQYF
abundance: NA; j_gene: TRBJ1-1; d_gene: NA; len: 13; v_gene: TRBV3-1; CDR3nt: TGTGCCAACTCCAGCCTACAATACTCTGAAGCTTTCTTT; CDR3aa: CANSSLQYSEAFF
abundance: few; j_gene: TRBJ2-2; d_gene: NA; len: 15; v_gene: TRBV4-3; CDR3nt: TGCGCCAGCAGCCAAGATCAACAGACTTACGGGGAGCTGTTTTTT; CDR3aa: CASSQDQQTYGELFF
abundance: NA; j_gene: TRBJ2-2; d_gene: TRBD1; len: 17; v_gene: TRBV19; CDR3nt: TGTGCCAGTAGTATAGGAGAGGGACAGGGATGGACCGGGGAGCTGTTTTTT; CDR3aa: CASSIGEGQGWTGELFF
abundance: many; j_gene: TRBJ2-7; d_gene: NA; len: 14; v_gene: TRBV20-1; CDR3nt: TGCAGTGCTAGAGAAGGGAGCCACCCCTCCGAGCAGTACTTC; CDR3aa: CSAREGSHPSEQYF
abundance: many; j_gene: TRBJ2-7; d_gene: NA; len: 13; v_gene: TRBV4-3; CDR3nt: TGCGCCAGCAGCAGGGGACTGACCTACGAGCAGTACTTC; CDR3aa: CASSRGLTYEQYF
abundance: NA; j_gene: TRBJ1-3; d_gene: NA; len: 17; v_gene: TRBV15; CDR3nt: TGTGCCACCAGCAGCCTTTGGGACTCTAACTCTGGAAACACCATATATTTT; CDR3aa: CATSSLWDSNSGNTIYF
abundance: many; j_gene: TRBJ2-3; d_gene: NA; len: 13; v_gene: TRBV27; CDR3nt: TGTGCCAGCAGTTTTGGAGCTCTGGATACGCAGTATTTT; CDR3aa: CASSFGALDTQYF
abundance: many; j_gene: TRBJ2-1; d_gene: NA; len: 15; v_gene: TRBV4-3; CDR3nt: TGCGCCAGCAGCGTCGGGTCGGGGCCGTACAATGAGCAGTTCTTC; CDR3aa: CASSVGSGPYNEQFF
abundance: many; j_gene: TRBJ2-3; d_gene: NA; len: 14; v_gene: TRBV11-2; CDR3nt: TGTGCCAGCAGCTTACTCCAGGAGACAGATACGCAGTATTTT; CDR3aa: CASSLLQETDTQYF
abundance: few; j_gene: TRBJ2-2; d_gene: NA; len: 16; v_gene: TRBV3-1; CDR3nt: TGTGCCAGCAGCCAACAATGGGAGAGGAACACCGGGGAGCTGTTTTTT; CDR3aa: CASSQQWERNTGELFF
abundance: NA; j_gene: TRBJ2-2; d_gene: TRBD2; len: 18; v_gene: TRBV7-9; CDR3nt: TGTGCCAGCAGCCCCCGACTAGCGGGGGGCACGAACACCGGGGAGCTGTTTTTT; CDR3aa: CASSPRLAGGTNTGELFF
abundance: many; j_gene: TRBJ1-1; d_gene: TRBD1; len: 13; v_gene: TRBV3-1; CDR3nt: TGTGCCAGCAGCCCCGACAGGGCCACTGAAGCTTTCTTT; CDR3aa: CASSPDRATEAFF
abundance: many; j_gene: TRBJ1-4; d_gene: NA; len: 15; v_gene: TRBV30; CDR3nt: TGTGCCCTCCATCGGAGCTCAGCAACTAATGAAAAACTGTTTTTT; CDR3aa: CALHRSSATNEKLFF
abundance: NA; j_gene: TRBJ1-1; d_gene: NA; len: 15; v_gene: TRBV19; CDR3nt: TGTGCCAGTAGCACAATATGGGGGACGAACACTGAAGCTTTCTTT; CDR3aa: CASSTIWGTNTEAFF
abundance: many; j_gene: TRBJ2-4; d_gene: NA; len: 16; v_gene: TRBV15; CDR3nt: TGTGCCACCAGCAGAGGGGCGGCAGCGACCAAAAACATTCAGTACTTC; CDR3aa: CATSRGAAATKNIQYF
abundance: few; j_gene: TRBJ2-2; d_gene: NA; len: 19; v_gene: TRBV7-6; CDR3nt: TGTGCCAGCAGCAGAGAGGGGGCCGGGACTAGAGTACACACCGGGGAGCTGTTTTTT; CDR3aa: CASSREGAGTRVHTGELFF
abundance: NA; j_gene: TRBJ1-2; d_gene: NA; len: 15; v_gene: TRBV3-1; CDR3nt: TGTGCCAGCAGCCAACCGGACGGACAGTCCTATGGCTACACCTTC; CDR3aa: CASSQPDGQSYGYTF
abundance: NA; j_gene: TRBJ1-2; d_gene: TRBD1; len: 17; v_gene: TRBV9; CDR3nt: TGTGCCAGCAGCGATGACAGGGGGCGAGGTGTAAGCGATGGCTACACCTTC; CDR3aa: CASSDDRGRGVSDGYTF
abundance: many; j_gene: TRBJ2-3; d_gene: TRBD1; len: 14; v_gene: TRBV6-5; CDR3nt: TGTGCCAGCAGTGACAGGGGCGGCACAGATACGCAGTATTTT; CDR3aa: CASSDRGGTDTQYF
abundance: NA; j_gene: TRBJ2-7; d_gene: NA; len: 11; v_gene: TRBV30; CDR3nt: TGTGCCTGGGTAGAGGCCTACGAGCAGCACTTC; CDR3aa: CAWVEAYEQHF
abundance: NA; j_gene: TRBJ1-1; d_gene: NA; len: 14; v_gene: TRBV3-1; CDR3nt: TGTGCCAGCAGCCAAGATACGGGGGGGACTGAAGCTTTCTTT; CDR3aa: CASSQDTGGTEAFF
abundance: many; j_gene: TRBJ2-5; d_gene: NA; len: 15; v_gene: TRBV7-9; CDR3nt: TGTGCCAGCAGCACCAGCCTCGGGTACCAAGAGACCCAGTACTTC; CDR3aa: CASSTSLGYQETQYF
abundance: NA; j_gene: TRBJ1-3; d_gene: NA; len: 15; v_gene: TRBV7-2; CDR3nt: TGTGCCGGCGGCCCGCCAACGAACTCTGGCGACCCCCTATATTTT; CDR3aa: CAGGPPTNSGDPLYF
abundance: NA; j_gene: TRBJ2-6; d_gene: NA; len: 18; v_gene: TRBV15; CDR3nt: TGTGCCACCAGCAGAGATGATAGACCGTTCTCTGGGGCCAACGTCCTGACTTTC; CDR3aa: CATSRDDRPFSGANVLTF
abundance: NA; j_gene: TRBJ2-3; d_gene: NA; len: 16; v_gene: TRBV20-1; CDR3nt: TGCAGTGCTAGAGGATTTTTGACCCAATCCTTAGGTACGCAGTGTTTT; CDR3aa: CSARGFLTQSLGTQCF
abundance: NA; j_gene: TRBJ1-5; d_gene: TRBD1; len: 16; v_gene: TRBV24-1; CDR3nt: TGTGCCACCAGTGATGGGACAGGGTGGACCTCTCAGCCCCAGCATTTT; CDR3aa: CATSDGTGWTSQPQHF